This TCR beta chain derives from a study of Ad26.COV2.S vaccination and SARS-CoV-2 variants. Here immunoSEQ multiplex PCR was the method, and the copy in TCRdb shows in-frame clones only, minus some. Seen here are about 430,000 clones, around 90% observed once, and the top ten hold less than 15%. Treatment noted: some 20 received Ad26.COV2.S at low or high dose, single or two shots; roughly 5 received placebo; per-sample allocation not given. Specimen acquisition occurred on day 63 following the initial vaccine or placebo injection. This clonotype was obtained from a person between 18 and 59 years old who received the Ad26.COV2.S COVID-19 vaccine or a placebo. Source: peripheral blood, taken in a trial of Ad26.COV2.S vaccine versus placebo.

CDR3: CAISGPLDTQYF. CDR3 DNA sequence: TGTGCCATCAGCGGCCCGCTCGATACGCAGTATTTT. V is TRBV10-3 and J is TRBJ2-3; no definite D call. Germline V gives CDR1 ENHRY, CDR2 SYGVKD. The V and J ends lost 6 bases and 6 bases respectively, with 10 bases between them. The CDR3 length is 12 residues.